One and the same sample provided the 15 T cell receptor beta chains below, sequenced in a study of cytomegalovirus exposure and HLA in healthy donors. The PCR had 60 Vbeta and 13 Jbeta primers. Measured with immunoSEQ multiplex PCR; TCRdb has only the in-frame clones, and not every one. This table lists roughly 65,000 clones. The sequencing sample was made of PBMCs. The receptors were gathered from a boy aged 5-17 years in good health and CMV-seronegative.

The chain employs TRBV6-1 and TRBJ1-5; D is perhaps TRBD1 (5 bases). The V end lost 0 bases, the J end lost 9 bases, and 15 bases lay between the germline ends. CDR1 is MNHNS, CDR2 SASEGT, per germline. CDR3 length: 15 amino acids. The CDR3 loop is CASSEAGTRGWPQHF. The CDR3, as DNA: TGTGCCAGCAGTGAAGCGGGGACCCGGGGGTGGCCCCAGCATTTT.

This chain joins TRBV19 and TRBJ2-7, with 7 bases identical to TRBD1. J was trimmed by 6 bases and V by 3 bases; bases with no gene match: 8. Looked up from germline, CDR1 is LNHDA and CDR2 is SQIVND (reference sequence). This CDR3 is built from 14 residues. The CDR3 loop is CASSISTGATEQYF. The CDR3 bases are TGTGCCAGTAGTATTAGCACAGGGGCCACCGAGCAGTACTTC.

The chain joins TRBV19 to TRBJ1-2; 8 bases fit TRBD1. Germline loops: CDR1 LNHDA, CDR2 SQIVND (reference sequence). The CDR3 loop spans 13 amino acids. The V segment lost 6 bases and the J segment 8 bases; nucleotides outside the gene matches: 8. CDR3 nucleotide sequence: TGTGCCAGTAGCCGACAGGGGAGAGAAGGCTACACCTTC. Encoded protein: CASSRQGREGYTF.

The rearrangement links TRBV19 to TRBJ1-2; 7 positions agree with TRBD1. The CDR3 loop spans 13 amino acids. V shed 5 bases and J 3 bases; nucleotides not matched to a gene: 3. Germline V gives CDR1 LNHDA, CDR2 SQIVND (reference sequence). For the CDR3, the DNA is TGTGCCAGTAGTCCAGGACAGGACTATGGCTACACCTTC. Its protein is CASSPGQDYGYTF.

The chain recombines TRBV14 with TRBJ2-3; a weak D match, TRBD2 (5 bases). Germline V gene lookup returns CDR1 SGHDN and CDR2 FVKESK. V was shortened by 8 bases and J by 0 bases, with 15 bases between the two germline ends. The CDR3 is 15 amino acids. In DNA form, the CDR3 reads TGTGCCAGCCGGGGATCAAGGTCGAGCACAGATACGCAGTATTTT. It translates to CASRGSRSSTDTQYF.

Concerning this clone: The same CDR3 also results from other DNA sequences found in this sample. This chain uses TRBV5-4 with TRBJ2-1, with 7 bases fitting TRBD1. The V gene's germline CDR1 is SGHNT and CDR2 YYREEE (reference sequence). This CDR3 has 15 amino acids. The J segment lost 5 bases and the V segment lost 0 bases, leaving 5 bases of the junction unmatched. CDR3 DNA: TGTGCCAGCAGCTTGGTCGCAGGGGGTAACAATGAGCAGTTCTTC. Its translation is CASSLVAGGNNEQFF. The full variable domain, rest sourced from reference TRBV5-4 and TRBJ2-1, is ETGVTQSPTHLIKTRGQQVTLRCSSQSGHNTVSWYQQALGQGPQFIFQYYREEENGRGNFPPRFSGLQFPNYSSELNVNALELDDSALYLCASSLVAGGNNEQFFGPGTRLTVL.

The CDR3 protein is CASSPGERNYGYTF. The CDR3 DNA reads TGTGCCAGCAGTCCAGGGGAACGGAACTATGGCTACACCTTC. J is TRBJ1-2 and V is TRBV6-4, with D perhaps matching TRBD1 (6 bases). The CDR3 is 14 residues long. Trimming took off 5 bases at V and 2 bases at J, with 12 bases between the two ends. Per germline, CDR1 MRHNA and CDR2 SNTAGT.

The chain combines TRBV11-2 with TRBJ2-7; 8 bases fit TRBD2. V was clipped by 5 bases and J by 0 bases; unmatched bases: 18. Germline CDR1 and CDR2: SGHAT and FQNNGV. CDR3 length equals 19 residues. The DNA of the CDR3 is TGTGCCAGCAGCCGCCTTCGAGGAGGTGGACTAGCTACCTCCTACGAGCAGTACTTC. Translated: CASSRLRGGGLATSYEQYF.

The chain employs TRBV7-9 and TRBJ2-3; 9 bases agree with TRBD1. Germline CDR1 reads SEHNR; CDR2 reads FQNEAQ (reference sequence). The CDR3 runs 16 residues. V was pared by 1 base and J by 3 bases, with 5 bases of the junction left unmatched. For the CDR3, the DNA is TGTGCCAGCAGCTTAGAACAGGGGGCGCAGACAGATACGCAGTATTTT. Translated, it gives CASSLEQGAQTDTQYF.

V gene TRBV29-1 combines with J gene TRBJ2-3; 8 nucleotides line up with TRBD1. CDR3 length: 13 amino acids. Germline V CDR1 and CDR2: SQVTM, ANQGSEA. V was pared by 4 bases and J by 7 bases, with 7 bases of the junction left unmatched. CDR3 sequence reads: CSVGSQGANTQYF. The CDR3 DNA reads TGCAGCGTTGGTTCGCAGGGGGCGAATACGCAGTATTTT.

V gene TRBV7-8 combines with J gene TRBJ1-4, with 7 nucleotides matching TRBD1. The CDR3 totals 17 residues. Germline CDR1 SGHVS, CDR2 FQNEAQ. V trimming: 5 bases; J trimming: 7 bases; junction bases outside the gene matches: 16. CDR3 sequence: CASSRGNTGVEGEKLFF. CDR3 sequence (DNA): TGTGCCAGCAGCCGCGGAAATACAGGGGTCGAGGGTGAAAAACTGTTTTTT.

The CDR3 sequence: CASSSDREHSNRAFF. The CDR3 DNA reads as TGCGCCAGCAGCTCCGACCGGGAGCACTCAAATCGGGCTTTCTTT. The genes are TRBV5-1 and TRBJ1-1, with D unresolved. Trimming pared 3 bases from V and 11 bases from J, leaving 23 bases between. Germline-derived CDR1 and CDR2 are SGHRS and YFSETQ. The CDR3 totals 15 residues.

The CDR3 loop is CASSPPGLGKALGEQFF. The CDR3 DNA is TGTGCCAGCTCACCACCGGGACTAGGGAAGGCTCTGGGTGAGCAGTTCTTC. The rearrangement joins TRBV18 to TRBJ2-1, with 8 bases aligning to TRBD2. The CDR3 has 17 residues. With 0 bases clipped from V and 9 bases from J, the junction kept 13 bases outside the gene matches. Germline V gives CDR1 KGHSH, CDR2 LQKENI. The variable domain in full, completed from reference TRBV18 and TRBJ2-1, reads NAGVMQNPRHLVRRRGQEARLRCSPMKGHSHVYWYRQLPEEGLKFMVYLQKENIIDESGMPKERFSAEFPKEGPSILRIQQVVRGDSAAYFCASSPPGLGKALGEQFFGPGTRLTVL.

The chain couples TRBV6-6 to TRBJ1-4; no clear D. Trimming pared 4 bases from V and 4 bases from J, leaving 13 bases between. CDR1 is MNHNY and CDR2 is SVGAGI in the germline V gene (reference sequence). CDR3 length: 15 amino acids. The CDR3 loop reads CASSSVTGLNEKLFF. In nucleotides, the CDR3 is TGTGCCAGCAGTTCCGTCACCGGACTTAATGAAAAACTGTTTTTT.

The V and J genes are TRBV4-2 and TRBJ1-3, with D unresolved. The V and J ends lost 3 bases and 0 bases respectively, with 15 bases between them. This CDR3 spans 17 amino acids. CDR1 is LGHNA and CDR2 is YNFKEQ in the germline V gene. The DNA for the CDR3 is TGTGCCAGCAGCCAGCGGGAAGGGTCCAACTCTGGAAACACCATATATTTT. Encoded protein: CASSQREGSNSGNTIYF.